This note documents a single T cell receptor beta chain sequence. Its antigen is still unknown. This specimen comes from a study of cytomegalovirus exposure and HLA in healthy donors. Study-wide results and limits: Most TCR sequences were seen very rarely across donors, but some public TCRs occurred in many. CMV antigen specificity was confirmed in vitro for a few CMV-associated chains.

TCRdb's table, derived via immunoSEQ multiplex PCR, lists solely in-frame clones and lacks some. Of roughly 130,000 clones listed, over 85% were seen once; the top ten hold around 3.4%. It was the roughly 130-subject validation cohort, separate from the approximately 680-subject first cohort, to which the donors belonged. Sequencing used PBMCs. The source is a man aged 25 to 40 in good health and CMV-seronegative.

CDR3 sequence: CASSLLKLAGDTGELFF. The CDR3 DNA reads as TGTGCCAGCAGCTTGTTAAAGCTAGCGGGGGACACCGGGGAGCTGTTTTTT. The gene calls are TRBV5-4 and TRBJ2-2; 10 bases are a match to TRBD2. CDR1 is SGHNT, CDR2 YYREEE, per germline (reference sequence). The CDR3 length is 17 residues. With 1 base clipped from V and 3 bases from J, the junction kept 6 bases outside the gene matches.